This T cell receptor (beta chain) was retrieved from a study of shared clonotypes between healthy human individuals. CD8 cells regarded as naive lacked CD45RO, were positively chosen for CCR7, and omitted terminally differentiated effector memory CD45RA+ cells. TCRdb's copy holds only in-frame clones and misses some; the assay was immunoSEQ multiplex PCR. The data show roughly 550,000 clones, over 95% seen once. The material sequenced was naive CD8+ T cells sorted from blood. This TCR came from a woman in her 30s in good health.

CDR3 loop: CASRSQGEFYEQYF. The CDR3 coding sequence is TGTGCAAGTCGCTCACAGGGGGAATTCTACGAGCAGTACTTC. V gene TRBV12-2 combines with J gene TRBJ2-7; the table assigns TRBD1, which was not confirmed against the DNA. TRBV12-2 is classified as a pseudogene. CDR3 length equals 14 residues.